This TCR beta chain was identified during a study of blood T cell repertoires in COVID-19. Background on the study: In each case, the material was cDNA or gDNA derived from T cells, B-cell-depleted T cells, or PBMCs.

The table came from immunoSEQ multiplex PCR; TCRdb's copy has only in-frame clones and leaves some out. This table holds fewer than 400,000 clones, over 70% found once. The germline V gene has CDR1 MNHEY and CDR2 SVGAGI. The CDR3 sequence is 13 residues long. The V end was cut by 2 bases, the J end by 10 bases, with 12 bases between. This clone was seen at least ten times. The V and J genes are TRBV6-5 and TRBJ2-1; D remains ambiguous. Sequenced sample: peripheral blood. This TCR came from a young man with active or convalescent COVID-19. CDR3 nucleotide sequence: TGTGCCAGCAGTTACCACCGTAGCCCAGAGCAGTTCTTC. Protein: CASSYHRSPEQFF.